This T cell receptor (beta chain) was observed in a study of metastatic and nonmetastatic thyroid tumors. At the level of the study: Repertoire comparison spanned blood and tumor or nodule tissue of malignant and benign thyroid patients.

Each patient came to thyroid surgery without any prior treatment (of any kind). Many counts were recorded for this clone. Its target is not known. Through MiXCR, TCRdb re-clonotyped the PCR reads. The sample consists of about 45,000 clones, around 4% of them appearing once. The germline V gene encodes CDR1 DFQATT and CDR2 SNEGSKA (reference sequence). The CDR3 is 14 residues long. Trimming at V came to 2 bases and at J to 9 bases, leaving 8 bases not matched to a gene. Findings and caveats of the study: According to reports, the diversity of TCR beta was significantly higher in malignant thyroid tumors than in benign nodules, and this held in both blood and tumor samples.

This rearrangement joins TRBV20-1 to TRBJ2-4, with TRBD2 matching 9 bases. The clonotype originates from a female donor with papillary thyroid cancer or a benign thyroid nodule (not recorded which). Some clones in this sample may be carry-over from other donors' samples. Sequencing used blood. The CDR3 loop reads CSARRGGRGGIQYF. In nucleotides, the CDR3 is TGCAGTGCTAGAAGGGGGGGGCGGGGGGGCATTCAGTACTTC.